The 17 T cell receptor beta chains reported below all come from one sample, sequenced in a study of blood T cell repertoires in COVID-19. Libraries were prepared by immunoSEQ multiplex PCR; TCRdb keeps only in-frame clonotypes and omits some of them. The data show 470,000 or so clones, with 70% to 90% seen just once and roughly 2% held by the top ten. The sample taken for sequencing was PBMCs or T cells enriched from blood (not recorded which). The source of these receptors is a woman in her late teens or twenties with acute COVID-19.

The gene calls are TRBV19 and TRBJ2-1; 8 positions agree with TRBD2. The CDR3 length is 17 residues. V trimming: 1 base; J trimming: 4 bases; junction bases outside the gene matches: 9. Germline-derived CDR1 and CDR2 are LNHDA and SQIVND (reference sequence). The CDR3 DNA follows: TGTGCCAGTAGTATAGTAGGTGCGGGACTAGGTTACAATGAGCAGTTCTTC. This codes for CASSIVGAGLGYNEQFF.

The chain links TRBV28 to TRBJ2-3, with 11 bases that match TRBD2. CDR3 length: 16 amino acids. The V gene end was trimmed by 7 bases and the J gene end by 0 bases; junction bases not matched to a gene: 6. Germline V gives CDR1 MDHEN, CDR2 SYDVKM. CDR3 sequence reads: CASTSVAGGSTDTQYF. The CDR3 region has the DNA TGTGCCAGCACATCGGTAGCGGGAGGGAGCACAGATACGCAGTATTTT.

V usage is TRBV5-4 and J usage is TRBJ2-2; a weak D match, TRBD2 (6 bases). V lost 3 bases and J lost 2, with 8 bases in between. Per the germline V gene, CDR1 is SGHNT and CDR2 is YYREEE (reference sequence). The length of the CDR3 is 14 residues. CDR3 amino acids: CASSSGSNTGELFF. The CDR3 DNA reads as TGTGCCAGCAGCTCCGGGAGTAACACCGGGGAGCTGTTTTTT.

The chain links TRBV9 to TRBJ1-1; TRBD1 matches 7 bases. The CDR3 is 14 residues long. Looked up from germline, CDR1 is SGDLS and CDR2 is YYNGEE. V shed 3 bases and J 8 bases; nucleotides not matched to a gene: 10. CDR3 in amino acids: CASSARDSSLEAFF. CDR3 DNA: TGTGCCAGCAGCGCCAGGGACAGCTCGTTGGAAGCTTTCTTT.

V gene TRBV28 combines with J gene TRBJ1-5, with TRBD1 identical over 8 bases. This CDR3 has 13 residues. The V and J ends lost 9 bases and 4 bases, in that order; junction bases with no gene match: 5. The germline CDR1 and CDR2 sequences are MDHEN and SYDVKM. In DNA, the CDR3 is TGTGCCAGTCGGACAGGGACGAATCAGCCCCAGCATTTT. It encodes CASRTGTNQPQHF.

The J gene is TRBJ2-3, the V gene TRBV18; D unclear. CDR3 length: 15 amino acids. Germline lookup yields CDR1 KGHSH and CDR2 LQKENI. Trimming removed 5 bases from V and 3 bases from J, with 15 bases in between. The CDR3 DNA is TGTGCCAGCTCATTTGGGCAGGTTGGGACAGATACGCAGTATTTT. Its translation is CASSFGQVGTDTQYF. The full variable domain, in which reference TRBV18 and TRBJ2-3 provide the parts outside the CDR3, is NAGVMQNPRHLVRRRGQEARLRCSPMKGHSHVYWYRQLPEEGLKFMVYLQKENIIDESGMPKERFSAEFPKEGPSILRIQQVVRGDSAAYFCASSFGQVGTDTQYFGPGTRLTVL.

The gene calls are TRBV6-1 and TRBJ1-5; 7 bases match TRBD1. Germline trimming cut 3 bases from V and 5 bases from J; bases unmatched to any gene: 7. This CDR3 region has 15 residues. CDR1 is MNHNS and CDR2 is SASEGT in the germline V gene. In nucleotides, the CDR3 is TGTGCCAGCAGTGAGACCCAGGGGGGTCATCAGCCCCAGCATTTT. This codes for CASSETQGGHQPQHF.

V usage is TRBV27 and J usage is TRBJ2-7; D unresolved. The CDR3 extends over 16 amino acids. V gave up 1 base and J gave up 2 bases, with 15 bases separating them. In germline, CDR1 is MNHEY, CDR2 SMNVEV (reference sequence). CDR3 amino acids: CASSLYNRGIAYEQYF. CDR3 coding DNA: TGTGCCAGCAGTTTATATAATAGAGGAATAGCCTACGAGCAGTACTTC.

This CDR3 is CASSSEAGSPLHF. The CDR3 bases are TGTGCCAGCAGTTCGGAGGCGGGCTCACCCCTCCACTTT. V and J are TRBV12-3 or TRBV12-4 and TRBJ1-6; D is unclear. V lost 4 bases, J lost 10 bases, and 11 bases lay in between. The CDR3 length is 13 residues.

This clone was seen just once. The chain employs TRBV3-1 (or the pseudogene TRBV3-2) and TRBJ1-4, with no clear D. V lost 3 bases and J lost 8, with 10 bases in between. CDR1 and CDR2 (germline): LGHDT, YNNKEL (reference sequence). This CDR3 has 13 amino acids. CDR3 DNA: TGTGCCAGCAGCCATTCCCGGGAAGAAAAACTGTTTTTT. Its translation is CASSHSREEKLFF.

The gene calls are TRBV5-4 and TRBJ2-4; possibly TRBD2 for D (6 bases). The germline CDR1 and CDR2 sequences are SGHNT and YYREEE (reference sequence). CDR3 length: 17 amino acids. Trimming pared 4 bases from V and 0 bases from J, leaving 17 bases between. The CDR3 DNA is TGTGCCAGCAGCCGGATAGCGGCTGGACTAGCCAAAAACATTCAGTACTTC. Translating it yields CASSRIAAGLAKNIQYF.

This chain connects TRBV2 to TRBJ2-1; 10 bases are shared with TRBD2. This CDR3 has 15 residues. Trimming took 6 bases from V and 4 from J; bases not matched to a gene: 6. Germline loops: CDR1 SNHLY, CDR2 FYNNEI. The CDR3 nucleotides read TGTGCCAGCAGCCGAGGGACTAGCGAGTACAATGAGCAGTTCTTC. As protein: CASSRGTSEYNEQFF.

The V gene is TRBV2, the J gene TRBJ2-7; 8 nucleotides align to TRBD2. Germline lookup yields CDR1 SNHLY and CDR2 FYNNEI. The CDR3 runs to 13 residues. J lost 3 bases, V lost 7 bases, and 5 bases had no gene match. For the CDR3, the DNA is TGTGCCAGCATTGGGACTAGTTTCTACGAGCAGTACTTC. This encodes CASIGTSFYEQYF.

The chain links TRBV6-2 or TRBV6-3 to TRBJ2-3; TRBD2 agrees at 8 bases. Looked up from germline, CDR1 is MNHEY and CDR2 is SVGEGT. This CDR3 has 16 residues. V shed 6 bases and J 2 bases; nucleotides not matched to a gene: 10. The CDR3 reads CASSPGERENTDTQYF. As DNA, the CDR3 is TGTGCCAGCAGCCCCGGGGAGCGGGAGAACACAGATACGCAGTATTTT.

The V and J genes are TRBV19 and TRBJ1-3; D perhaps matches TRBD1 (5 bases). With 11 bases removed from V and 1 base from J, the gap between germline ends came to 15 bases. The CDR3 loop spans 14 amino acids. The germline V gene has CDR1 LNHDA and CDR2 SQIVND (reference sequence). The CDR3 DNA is TGTGCCTCTCAAGGCGGGGGGTCTGGAAACACCATATATTTT. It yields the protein CASQGGGSGNTIYF.

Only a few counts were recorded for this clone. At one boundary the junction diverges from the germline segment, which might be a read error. CDR3 in DNA: TGCGCCAGCAGGGAGTACATGAACACTGAAGCTTTCTTT. Its translation: CASREYMNTEAFF. The chain joins TRBV10-1 to TRBJ1-1; D gene ambiguous. Germline assignment: CDR1 WNHNN and CDR2 SYGVQD (reference sequence). The CDR3 is made up of 13 amino acids.

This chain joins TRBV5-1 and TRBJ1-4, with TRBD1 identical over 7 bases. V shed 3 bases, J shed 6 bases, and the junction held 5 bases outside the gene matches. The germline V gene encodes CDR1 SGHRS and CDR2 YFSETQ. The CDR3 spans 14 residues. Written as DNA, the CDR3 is TGCGCCAGCAGCTCGGGACAGAGCTATGAAAAACTGTTTTTT. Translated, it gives CASSSGQSYEKLFF.